Presented here are 23 T cell receptor beta chains from one specimen sequenced in a study of blood T cell repertoires in COVID-19. The data were produced by immunoSEQ multiplex PCR, yet TCRdb's version contains in-frame clones alone and is incomplete. The sample includes around 87,000 clones, about 80% of them seen just once. Sequencing was carried out using peripheral blood. The receptors here all came from a human donor in a cohort sampled during active COVID-19.

The chain uses TRBV3-1 (or the pseudogene TRBV3-2) and TRBJ1-1; D not resolved. V lost 2 bases to trimming and J lost 3 bases, with 7 bases between them. Germline CDR1 reads LGHDT; CDR2 reads YNNKEL (reference sequence). CDR3 length equals 13 residues. CDR3 nucleotides: TGTGCCAGCAGCCAATCTCAGTACACTGAAGCTTTCTTT. Residues: CASSQSQYTEAFF.

The genes are TRBV10-3 and TRBJ2-7; 8 bases agree with TRBD1. V lost 6 bases to trimming and J lost 6 bases; unmatched junction nucleotides: 7. Germline V gene lookup returns CDR1 ENHRY and CDR2 SYGVKD. This CDR3 contains 13 residues. The DNA for the CDR3 is TGTGCCATCAGCCGGGACAGGACCCTCGAGCAGTACTTC. The encoded protein is CAISRDRTLEQYF.

The chain has TRBV6-6 and TRBJ1-2; D is undetermined. CDR3 length: 14 residues. The V gene lost 6 bases and the J gene lost 4 bases, with 15 bases spanning the gap. The germline V gene has CDR1 MNHNY and CDR2 SVGAGI (reference sequence). The CDR3 reads CASRKETVPYGYTF. The CDR3 DNA is TGTGCCAGCAGAAAGGAAACAGTCCCCTATGGCTACACCTTC.

This clone was picked up many times. This chain joins TRBV28 and TRBJ1-1; no clear D. This CDR3 has 12 amino acids. Trimming removed 8 bases from V and 3 bases from J, with 10 bases in between. The germline gives CDR1 MDHEN, CDR2 SYDVKM. The CDR3, as DNA: TGTGCCAGCCTGAGTTTGGACACTGAAGCTTTCTTT. It codes for CASLSLDTEAFF.

The chain recombines TRBV3-1 (or the pseudogene TRBV3-2) with TRBJ1-5; 10 nucleotides agree with TRBD1. Germline V gene lookup returns CDR1 LGHDT and CDR2 YNNKEL (reference sequence). The CDR3 is 15 amino acids. The V and J ends lost 4 bases and 4 bases, in that order; junction bases with no gene match: 4. This chain's CDR3 is CASSLGQGGNQPQHF. CDR3 DNA: TGTGCCAGCAGCCTCGGACAGGGGGGTAATCAGCCCCAGCATTTT.

The chain has TRBV28 and TRBJ1-6; 7 bases fit TRBD1. This CDR3 region has 14 residues. The ends lost 6 bases at V and 4 bases at J; junction bases unmatched: 3. The germline gives CDR1 MDHEN, CDR2 SYDVKM. CDR3 DNA: TGTGCCAGCAGGGCAGGGGGATATAATTCACCCCTCCACTTT. It codes for CASRAGGYNSPLHF.

The chain links TRBV7-3 to TRBJ2-2; 10 bases map to TRBD2. Germline values: CDR1 SGHTA, CDR2 FQGTGA. V lost 2 bases, J lost 4 bases, and 7 bases stayed unmatched. There are 17 residues in the CDR3. The CDR3 sequence is CASSLSTSGARTGELFF. The DNA for the CDR3 is TGTGCCAGCAGCTTATCCACTAGCGGGGCCCGCACCGGGGAGCTGTTTTTT. Supplemented by reference TRBV7-3 and TRBJ2-2, the full variable domain reads GAGVSQTPSNKVTEKGKYVELRCDPISGHTALYWYRQSLGQGPEFLIYFQGTGAADDSGLPNDRFFAVRPEGSVSTLKIQRTERGDSAVYLCASSLSTSGARTGELFFGEGSRLTVL.

The V call is TRBV10-3, the J call TRBJ1-4; TRBD1 aligns across 7 bases. The length of the CDR3 is 13 residues. V gave up 6 bases and J gave up 8 bases; unmatched junction bases: 6. Per the germline V gene, CDR1 is ENHRY and CDR2 is SYGVKD. CDR3 DNA: TGTGCCATCAGCCCACCGACAGGGGAAAAACTGTTTTTT. Protein sequence: CAISPPTGEKLFF.

The chain joins TRBV2 to TRBJ2-1; TRBD1 might be the D (6 bases). The V end lost 6 bases, the J end lost 8 bases, and 20 bases lay between the germline ends. The CDR3 runs to 15 residues. Germline assignment: CDR1 SNHLY and CDR2 FYNNEI. This CDR3 reads CASSPSGTAGDEQFF. The CDR3 DNA follows: TGTGCCAGCAGCCCGAGTGGAACAGCAGGGGATGAGCAGTTCTTC.

This clone was counted once. The chain is built from TRBV5-3 and TRBJ2-1; no firm D call. TRBV5-3 is an open reading frame whose function is uncertain. V lost 4 bases and J lost 15, with 14 bases in between. There are 11 residues in the CDR3. The CDR3 here is CARSPPSKRFF. CDR3 in DNA: TGTGCCAGAAGCCCGCCGAGTAAGCGGTTCTTC.

This clone was counted a few times. The chain uses TRBV7-2 and TRBJ1-1; TRBD1 is a possible D gene (5 bases). Germline V gene sequence: CDR1 SGHTA, CDR2 FQGNSA. CDR3 length: 17 amino acids. The ends were cut back, 3 bases at V and 1 base at J, with 18 bases in the middle. The CDR3 DNA reads TGTGCCAGCAGCTTGGAGACAGTATATCGCCGGAACACTGAAGCTTTCTTT. This translates into CASSLETVYRRNTEAFF.

The chain couples TRBV5-1 to TRBJ2-2; 7 nucleotides line up with TRBD1. Germline CDR1 and CDR2: SGHRS and YFSETQ. J gave up 4 bases and V 2 bases, and 2 bases lay outside the gene matches. CDR3 length equals 14 residues. The CDR3 protein is CASSFTGVTGELFF. The CDR3 DNA reads TGCGCCAGCAGCTTCACAGGGGTCACCGGGGAGCTGTTTTTT.

The sample holds a few counts of this clone. This chain uses TRBV6-6 with TRBJ2-4; 9 positions match TRBD1. The CDR3 sequence is 17 residues long. Germline lookup yields CDR1 MNHNY and CDR2 SVGAGI (reference sequence). The V gene end was trimmed by 6 bases and the J gene end by 6 bases; junction bases not matched to a gene: 15. This chain's CDR3 is CASSRGRTGVRLNIQYF. In DNA form, the CDR3 reads TGTGCCAGCAGCCGAGGAAGGACAGGGGTCCGATTAAACATTCAGTACTTC.

The chain's CDR3 is CASSHGFGRGSSYNEQFF. As DNA, the CDR3 is TGTGCCAGCAGCCACGGGTTTGGGCGGGGGAGCTCCTACAATGAGCAGTTCTTC. The V gene is TRBV3-1 (or the pseudogene TRBV3-2), the J gene TRBJ2-1; TRBD2 aligns across 7 bases. The CDR3 is 18 amino acids. The V gene end was trimmed by 3 bases and the J gene end by 0 bases; junction bases not matched to a gene: 11. CDR1 is LGHDT and CDR2 is YNNKEL in the germline V gene (reference sequence).

J is TRBJ2-1 and V is TRBV2; no clear D. Trimming cost V 9 bases and J 9 bases, with 18 bases left between them. Germline assignment: CDR1 SNHLY and CDR2 FYNNEI. The CDR3 spans 13 residues. CDR3 coding DNA: TGTGCCAGTCAGCTGACTCTAGAATCTGAGCAGTTCTTC. It is translated as CASQLTLESEQFF.

The V and J genes are TRBV5-1 and TRBJ1-4; a possible D gene is TRBD1 (6 bases). CDR1 is SGHRS and CDR2 is YFSETQ in the germline V gene. Deletions cut 3 bases from V and 7 bases from J, with 13 bases between. This CDR3 has 14 residues. CDR3 DNA sequence: TGCGCCAGCAGCTGGGGGCCCGGCGGTGAAAAACTGTTTTTT. Protein product: CASSWGPGGEKLFF.

The CDR3 reads CASSYSIVRGREGYTF. The CDR3 nucleotides read TGTGCCAGCAGTTACTCGATTGTCAGGGGGCGGGAGGGCTACACCTTC. The V gene is TRBV6-6, the J gene TRBJ1-2; the match to TRBD1 covers 8 bases. This CDR3 comprises 16 residues. Unmatched junction bases numbered 11, after V lost 0 bases and J lost 8 bases. The germline V gene has CDR1 MNHNY and CDR2 SVGAGI (reference sequence).

This chain joins TRBV18 and TRBJ2-2; tentatively, D is TRBD2 (6 bases). The CDR3 length is 15 residues. CDR1 and CDR2 (germline): KGHSH, LQKENI. Trimming shortened V by 3 bases and J by 7 bases, and 15 bases separated the two germline ends. This CDR3 is CASSPRDWVLGELFF. CDR3 nucleotide sequence: TGTGCCAGCTCACCCCGGGACTGGGTGCTCGGGGAGCTGTTTTTT.

V gene TRBV5-1 combines with J gene TRBJ2-2; possible D gene TRBD1, 6 bases. The CDR3 runs 15 residues. The ends were cut back, 0 bases at V and 4 bases at J, with 10 bases in the middle. In germline, CDR1 is SGHRS, CDR2 YFSETQ. CDR3 DNA: TGCGCCAGCAGCTTGGAGGGACAACCCACCGGGGAGCTGTTTTTT. This encodes CASSLEGQPTGELFF.

This clone showed up just a few times. This chain joins TRBV3-1 (or the pseudogene TRBV3-2) and TRBJ1-1; 7 bases align to TRBD1. The CDR3 contains 14 residues. Germline CDR1 reads LGHDT; CDR2 reads YNNKEL (reference sequence). V lost 5 bases to trimming and J lost 2 bases; unmatched junction nucleotides: 5. DNA of the CDR3: TGTGCCAGCAGCTTTGGGACAGAAAACACTGAAGCTTTCTTT. Its translation is CASSFGTENTEAFF.

The gene calls are TRBV11-2 and TRBJ2-2; a possible D gene is TRBD2 (6 bases). Trimming stripped 4 bases from V and 2 bases from J, with 8 bases between. The CDR3 runs to 14 residues. Germline loops: CDR1 SGHAT, CDR2 FQNNGV. The CDR3 reads CASSWRANTGELFF. The CDR3 nucleotides are TGTGCCAGCAGCTGGAGGGCCAACACCGGGGAGCTGTTTTTT. Full variable domain (remainder filled in from reference TRBV11-2 and TRBJ2-2): EAGVAQSPRYKIIEKRQSVAFWCNPISGHATLYWYQQILGQGPKLLIQFQNNGVVDDSQLPKDRFSAERLKGVDSTLKIQPAKLEDSAVYLCASSWRANTGELFFGEGSRLTVL.

The chain carries TRBV9 and TRBJ2-1, with 9 bases aligning to TRBD2. The CDR3 consists of 16 residues. Germline CDR1 SGDLS, CDR2 YYNGEE. V shed 0 bases and J 7 bases; nucleotides not matched to a gene: 8. CDR3 nucleotide sequence: TGTGCCAGCAGCGTAGGTGCTAGCGGGGTCCAGAATGAGCAGTTCTTC. Its protein product is CASSVGASGVQNEQFF.

This chain links TRBV2 with TRBJ2-2; 8 nucleotides match TRBD2. Germline assignment: CDR1 SNHLY and CDR2 FYNNEI. CDR3 length: 15 amino acids. Unmatched junction bases numbered 4, after V lost 2 bases and J lost 5 bases. CDR3 region: CASSEIGGGTGELFF. The CDR3 DNA reads TGTGCCAGCAGTGAAATTGGCGGGGGGACCGGGGAGCTGTTTTTT.